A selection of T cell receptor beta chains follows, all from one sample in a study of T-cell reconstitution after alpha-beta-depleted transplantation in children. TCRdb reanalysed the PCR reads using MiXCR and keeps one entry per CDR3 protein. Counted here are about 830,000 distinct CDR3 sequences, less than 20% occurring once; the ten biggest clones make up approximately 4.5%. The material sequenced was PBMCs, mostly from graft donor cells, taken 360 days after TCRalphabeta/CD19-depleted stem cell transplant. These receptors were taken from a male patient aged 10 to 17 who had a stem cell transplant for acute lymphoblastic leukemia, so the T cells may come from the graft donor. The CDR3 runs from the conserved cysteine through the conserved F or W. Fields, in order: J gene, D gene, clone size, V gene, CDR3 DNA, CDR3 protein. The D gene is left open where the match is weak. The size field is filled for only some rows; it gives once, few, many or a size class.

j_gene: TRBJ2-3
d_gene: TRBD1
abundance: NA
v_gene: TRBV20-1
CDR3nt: TGCAGTGCTAGAGACAGGGGGCGAGGAGATACGCAGTATTTT
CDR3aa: CSARDRGRGDTQYF

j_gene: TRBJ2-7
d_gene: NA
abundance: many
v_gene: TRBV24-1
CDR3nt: TGTGCCACCAGTGATTTGGTGGATCAGGACTCCTACGAGCAGTACTTC
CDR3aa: CATSDLVDQDSYEQYF

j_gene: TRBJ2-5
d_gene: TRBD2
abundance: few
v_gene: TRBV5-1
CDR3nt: TGCGCCAGCAGCTTGGCCCCTAGCGGGGTGTACCAAGAGACCCAGTACTTC
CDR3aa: CASSLAPSGVYQETQYF

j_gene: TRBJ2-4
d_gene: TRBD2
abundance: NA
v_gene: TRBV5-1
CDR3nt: TGCGCCAGCAGCTTCGGTCTAGCGGGAACCAAAAACATTCAGTACTTC
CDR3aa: CASSFGLAGTKNIQYF

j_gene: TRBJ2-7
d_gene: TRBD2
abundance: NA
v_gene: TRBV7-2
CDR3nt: TGTGCCAGCAGCTTAGCGGTGACTAGCGGGAGGTTGGGCTACGAGCAGTACTTC
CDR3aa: CASSLAVTSGRLGYEQYF

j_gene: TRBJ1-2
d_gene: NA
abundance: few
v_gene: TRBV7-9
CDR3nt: TGTGCCAGCAGCCCCGGGACGGGCGTTTTGGGTGGCTACACCTTC
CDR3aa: CASSPGTGVLGGYTF

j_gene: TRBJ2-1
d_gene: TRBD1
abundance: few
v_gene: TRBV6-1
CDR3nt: TGTGCCAGCACTAACAGGGGGCGAAGATACAATGAGCAGTTCTTC
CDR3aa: CASTNRGRRYNEQFF

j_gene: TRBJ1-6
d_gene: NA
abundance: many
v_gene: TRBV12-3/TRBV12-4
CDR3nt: TGTGCCAGCAGTCTCATGGAGTTTTCACCCCTCCACTTT
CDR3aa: CASSLMEFSPLHF

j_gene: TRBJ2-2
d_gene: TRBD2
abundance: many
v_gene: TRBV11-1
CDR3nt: TGTGCCAGCAGCTTAGAGGGGACTAGCGGCCCAAAAGGGGAGCTGTTTTTT
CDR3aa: CASSLEGTSGPKGELFF

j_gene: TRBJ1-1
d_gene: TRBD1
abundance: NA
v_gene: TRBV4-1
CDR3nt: TGCGCCAGCAGCCAATCGGGACAGGGAAAAGGAGCTTTCTTT
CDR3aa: CASSQSGQGKGAFF

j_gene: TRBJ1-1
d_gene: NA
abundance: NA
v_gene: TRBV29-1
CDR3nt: TGCAGCGTTGGGGGGGGGCTGGCTGAAGCTTTCTTT
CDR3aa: CSVGGGLAEAFF

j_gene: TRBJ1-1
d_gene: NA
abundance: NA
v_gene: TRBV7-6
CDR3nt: TGTGCCAGCAGCTTACTTACCCCTAGGAACACTGAAGCTTTCTTT
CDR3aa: CASSLLTPRNTEAFF

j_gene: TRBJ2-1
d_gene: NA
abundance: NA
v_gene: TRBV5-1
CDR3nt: TGCGCCAGCAGCTTGACAGGGGACTTCAATGAGCAGTTCTTC
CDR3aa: CASSLTGDFNEQFF

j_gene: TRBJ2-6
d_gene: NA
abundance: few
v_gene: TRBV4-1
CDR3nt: TGCGCCAGCAGCCAAGATCTGGGGGCGTCTGGGGCCAACGTCCTGACTTTC
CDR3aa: CASSQDLGASGANVLTF

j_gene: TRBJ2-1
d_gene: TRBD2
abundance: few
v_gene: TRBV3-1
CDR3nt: TGTGCCAGCAGCCAGGAGACTAGCGGGACTCCCTGGGGGGAGGAGCAGTTCTTC
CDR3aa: CASSQETSGTPWGEEQFF